The T cell receptor beta chain under discussion was sequenced for a study of OX40 agonist ivuxolimab in advanced cancers. Study-level findings and limits: Among the lowest levels of clonal expansion were found in partial responders at 0.1-3.0 mg/kg.

The data were produced by immunoSEQ multiplex PCR, yet TCRdb's version contains in-frame clones alone and is incomplete. The sample yields over 10,000 clones, approximately 76% seen once. Blood specimens came from baseline, cycle 4 day 1, and cycle 7 day 1. Trimming left V 6 bases short and J 0 bases short, with 12 bases between. CDR1 is MNHEY, CDR2 SVGAGI, per germline. CDR3 length: 15 residues. With respect to this clone: The antigen is undetermined.

V usage is TRBV6-5 and J usage is TRBJ2-1; maybe TRBD2 (6 bases). Sample: CD4+ or CD8+ T cells sorted from blood, taken in a trial of the OX40 agonist ivuxolimab. This receptor was taken from an adult with an advanced solid tumor such as melanoma, head and neck, liver or kidney cancer. The chain's CDR3 is CASRPGLFSYNEQFF. CDR3 bases: TGTGCCAGCAGGCCGGGACTGTTCTCCTACAATGAGCAGTTCTTC.